This T cell receptor beta chain emerged from a study of metastatic and nonmetastatic thyroid tumors. TCRdb re-clonotyped the PCR reads through MiXCR. The data hold 28,000 or so clones, with over 15% observed a single time. Treatment of any kind had been given to no patient before thyroid surgery. The CDR3 is 11 amino acids. Germline V gene data show CDR1 as GTSNPN and CDR2 as SVGIG (reference sequence). Trimming cost V 1 base and J 7 bases, with 7 bases left between them. In its sample, this clone is medium-sized. The sequence was collected from a female donor with papillary thyroid cancer or a benign thyroid nodule (not recorded which). Some clones in this sample may be carry-over from other donors' samples. Input material: blood. J is TRBJ1-2 and V is TRBV30; no clear D gene. CDR3 sequence (DNA): TGTGCCTGGAGTGGGGCAGGTGGCTACACCTTC. The encoded protein is CAWSGAGGYTF.